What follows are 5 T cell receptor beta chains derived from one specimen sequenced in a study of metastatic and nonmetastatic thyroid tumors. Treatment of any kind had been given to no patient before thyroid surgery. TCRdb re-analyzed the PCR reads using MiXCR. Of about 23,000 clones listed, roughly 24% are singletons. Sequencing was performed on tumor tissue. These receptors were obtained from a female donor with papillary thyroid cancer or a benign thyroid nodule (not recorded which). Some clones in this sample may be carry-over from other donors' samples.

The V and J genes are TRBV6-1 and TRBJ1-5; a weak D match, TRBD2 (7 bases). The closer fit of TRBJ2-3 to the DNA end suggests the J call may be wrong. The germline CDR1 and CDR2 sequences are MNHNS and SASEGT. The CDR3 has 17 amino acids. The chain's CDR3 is CASSVQGSGEGNQPQYF. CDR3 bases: TGTGCCAGCAGTGTACAGGGCTCAGGGGAGGGCAATCAGCCCCAGTATTTT.

The CDR3 DNA sequence: TGCGCCAGCAGCTTGGTAGCGGGAAATCCCTACGAGCAGTACTTC. It specifies CASSLVAGNPYEQYF. The chain recombines TRBV5-1 with TRBJ2-7, with 8 bases fitting TRBD2. V trimming: 0 bases; J trimming: 2 bases; junction bases outside the gene matches: 4. Germline V lookup: CDR1 SGHRS, CDR2 YFSETQ. The CDR3 sequence is 15 residues long.

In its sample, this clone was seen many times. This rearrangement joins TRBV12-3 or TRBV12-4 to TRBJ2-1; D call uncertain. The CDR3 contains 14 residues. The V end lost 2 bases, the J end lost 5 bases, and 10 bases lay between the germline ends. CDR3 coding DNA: TGTGCCAGCAGTTTACGTCGGCGAGACAATGAGCAGTTCTTC. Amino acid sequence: CASSLRRRDNEQFF.

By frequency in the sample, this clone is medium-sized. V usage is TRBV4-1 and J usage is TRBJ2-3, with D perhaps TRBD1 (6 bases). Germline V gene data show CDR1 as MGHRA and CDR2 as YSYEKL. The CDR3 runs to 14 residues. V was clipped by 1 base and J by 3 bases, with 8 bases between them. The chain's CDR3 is CASSQGQVTDTQYF. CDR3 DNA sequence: TGCGCCAGCAGCCAAGGACAGGTTACAGATACGCAGTATTTT.

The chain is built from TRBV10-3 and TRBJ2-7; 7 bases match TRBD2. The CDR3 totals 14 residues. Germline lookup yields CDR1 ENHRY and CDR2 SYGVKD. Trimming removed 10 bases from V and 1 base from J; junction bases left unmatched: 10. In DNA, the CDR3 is TGTGCCACCGGGACTATCGGTGGGTCCTACGAGCAGTACTTC. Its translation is CATGTIGGSYEQYF.